This T cell receptor (beta chain) was documented in a study of blood T cell repertoires in COVID-19. The V gene end was trimmed by 10 bases and the J gene end by 0 bases; junction bases not matched to a gene: 11. The germline V gene has CDR1 SGHTA and CDR2 FQGNSA. This CDR3 spans 16 amino acids. In the study's own analysis: Reference gene primers were amplified, and this amplification served to estimate nucleated cell counts. Sequencing used immunoSEQ multiplex PCR; TCRdb keeps in-frame clones, though not all of them. The V and J calls and clone size come from that table; D and trimming were worked out from the DNA. The sample includes 250,000 to 300,000 clones, approximately 81% of them seen just once.

The sequencing input was peripheral blood. J is TRBJ2-1 and V is TRBV7-2; 8 bases line up with TRBD2. The TCR sequence derives from a man in his sixties with acute or convalescent COVID-19. Here the CDR3 reads CATSSIAGISYNEQFF. The CDR3 coding sequence is TGTGCCACCAGTTCAATAGCGGGAATCTCCTACAATGAGCAGTTCTTC.